The T cell receptor beta chain described here comes from a study of blood T cell repertoires in COVID-19. The overall study: Both acute and convalescent COVID-19 samples were obtained from the United States, Italy and Spain. In each case, the material was cDNA or gDNA derived from T cells, B-cell-depleted T cells, or PBMCs.

The CDR3 loop spans 15 amino acids. CDR1 SGHNT and CDR2 YENEEA come from the germline V gene. V lost 5 bases, J lost 0 bases, and 11 bases lay in between. The authors' processing: Estimation of nucleated cell counts was performed using reference gene primer amplification. TCRdb keeps only in-frame clones here, not all; method: immunoSEQ multiplex PCR. The V and J calls and the clone size are those of that table, but D and trimming were determined from the DNA. The sample lists more than 200,000 clones, 75% to 85% occurring once. This receptor was obtained from a woman aged 40 to 50 who had recovered from COVID-19. This rearrangement joins TRBV11-3 to TRBJ1-3; perhaps TRBD1 as D (5 bases). The sample taken for sequencing was peripheral blood. The CDR3 region is CASSADSTSGNTIYF. CDR3 in DNA: TGTGCCAGCAGCGCCGACAGCACCTCTGGAAACACCATATATTTT.